This T cell receptor (beta chain) was found in a study of CD8 T cells in Susac syndrome. Per the germline V gene, CDR1 is LGHNA and CDR2 is YNFKEQ. V was clipped by 1 base and J by 4 bases, with 11 bases between them. The CDR3 has 14 amino acids. After extraction with the RNeasy kit, about 0.45 to 1 ug of the RNA was reverse transcribed using random hexamers. TCR beta CDR3 was amplified by immunoSEQ multiplex PCR. This amplification extended across 54 Vbeta and 13 Jbeta segments. Each CDR3 protein is one row after TCRdb ran MiXCR on the immunoSEQ multiplex PCR reads. Of approximately 190,000 distinct CDR3 sequences in the sample, around 93% were seen once.

The rearrangement joins TRBV4-2 to TRBJ2-7; tentatively, D is TRBD2 (6 bases). The source of this sequence is a human donor with Susac syndrome. The sequenced sample was CD8+ T cells from PBMCs. The CDR3 sequence: CASSQAGEEYEQYF. The CDR3 DNA reads as TGTGCCAGCAGCCAAGCGGGGGAGGAGTACGAGCAGTACTTC.